This T cell receptor beta chain emerged from a study of shared clonotypes between healthy human individuals (dated by TCRdb to about 2020). In terms of the full investigation: A few men and two women, aged 18 to 49 years, made up the cohort. Per donor, three plates each were used for CD4 naive and CD4 memory, two for CD8 naive, and one for CD8 memory. The study deeply sequenced blood TCR repertoires of 5 or 6 healthy adults to estimate repertoire size and the extent of clonotype sharing between individuals. Different laboratories and diverse techniques were used to prepare libraries and sequence TCR repertoires, to increase sequencing depth and limit assay-specific biases. Per donor, leukapheresis produced somewhere between about 0.94 and 9 billion PBMCs. The investigation overall reported the following: Even with the large sequencing depth, rarefaction of the sorted-subset datasets indicated that sequencing was incomplete. Based on pairwise subsampling, the degree of clonotype sharing among donors was expected to be affected by sequencing depth. Estimated clonotype richness was generally larger for naive than for memory subsets. When a handful of donors were compared, the shared fraction of clonotypes was approximately 5% for naive CD4, over 3% for naive CD8, 2.3% for memory CD4, and less than 0.5% for memory CD8. Sampling was restricted to blood, and TCR repertoires in tissue are likely to differ from TCR repertoires in blood. The small number of donors limited the genetic and exposure-history diversity represented. Compared with non-shared clonotypes, clonotypes shared by all four sorted-subset donors had higher generation probabilities.

The germline V gene gives CDR1 as SGDLS and CDR2 as YYNGEE. Cut back by 0 bases and 4 bases, the V and J ends lie 7 bases apart. From its cysteine to its phenylalanine, the CDR3 spans 13 amino acids. The sequence is cut down to CDR3 DNA, 39 bases in frame from base 1. Healthy HIV-negative adults with no recently reported acute infections or vaccinations were included as donors. Every donor was a Caucasian adult residing in Nashville, Tennessee, USA. CD4+ T cells were enriched through magnetic negative selection, after which naive cells were positively selected on CD45RA and the remaining negative fraction served as the memory subset. Blood was obtained by leukapheresis, after which PBMCs were separated by Ficoll-Histopaque density gradient centrifugation and cryopreserved in liquid nitrogen vapor phase. Analytical flow cytometry was used to check the purity and quantity of every magnetically sorted T cell population. Genomic DNA was isolated from every sorted fraction and measured by UV absorbance on a Nanodrop 2000c.

A remark on this clone: What antigen it recognizes has not been identified. The sample holds no much larger clone one base away, and base qualities are not on file.

TCR CDR3 regions were amplified from genomic DNA by multiplex PCR using the deep immunoSEQ assay. Extracted genomic DNA from each cell subset was spread evenly across all wells of several immunoSEQ 96-well plates, with each plate serving as a replicate. For sorted subsets, 150 to 250 ng genomic DNA, equal to some 28,000 T cell genomes, was loaded into each replicate PCR. Purified libraries were quantified with a Qubit 3.0 fluorometer, sized on a Bioanalyzer 2100, and re-quantified with the KAPA Library Quantification kit. Every immunoSEQ 96-well plate was sequenced on a separate single-read 150-cycle Illumina NextSeq 550 flow cell. In the source study's methods: The immunoSEQ output contained only junctional sequences without quality scores, so filtering could not match that applied to full-length reads. Sequences were annotated with PyIR, a Python wrapper for IgBLAST v1.9, using IMGT germline references to assign V/J genes and CDR3. Reads were filtered out if the reads had weak V/J assignments (E-value above 1e-6), no CDR3, stop codons, out-of-frame junctions, or ambiguous translated residues. V3J clonotypes were defined by identical inferred V gene, J gene, and CDR3 amino acid sequence. The percentage overlap between two repertoires was calculated by dividing the number of shared unique clonotypes by the size of the smaller repertoire. RTK rarefaction, the Chao1 estimator, and Recon v2.1 estimates of unobserved clonotypes were used to assess repertoire richness. Generation probabilities for all TCRbeta clonotypes obtained by the gDNA method from a handful of donors were computed using OLGA. TCRdb took this table from immuneACCESS and kept in-frame rearrangements with V and J called. Such tables lack part of the clones; where checked against another copy, unresolved V genes explain under half of the gap, and the rest is unexplained. For V, J and clone size, that table is used; D and trimming come from the DNA. In all, the sample holds approximately 2.4 million clones, and approximately 96% of those were seen once. The leading ten clones occupy approximately 0.13% of the sample.

The TCR comes from a man between 18 and 29 years old in good health. The V gene is TRBV9 and the J gene is TRBJ2-5; confidence is insufficient to name the D gene. The specimen was naive CD4+ T cells sorted from blood. The cell subset or site label, as the study defines it: CD45RA+ positively selected. The sequenced DNA is TGTGCCAGCAGCGTAGGGCAGCTAGAGACCCAGTACTTC. It encodes CASSVGQLETQYF.